The 28 T cell receptor beta chains below all came from one sample that was sequenced in a study of T cell clonality in common variable immunodeficiency. Profiled with immunoSEQ multiplex PCR; TCRdb holds only in-frame clones, not every one. The repertoire consists of about 34,000 clones, none detected only once. Sequenced sample: peripheral blood mononuclear cells. The receptors shown here come from a person between 18 and 75 years old in good health.

This clone was recorded at least ten times. Read coverage stops 3 residues before the CDR3 terminus; the germline J gene supplies the remainder. V is TRBV5-6 and J is TRBJ2-2; weak D call: TRBD1 (5 bases). V was cut by 4 bases and J by 1 base, with 11 bases left in between. The germline gives CDR1 SGHDT, CDR2 YYEEEE. This CDR3 contains 15 residues. The CDR3 loop reads CASSVGVMNTGELFF. The CDR3 bases that were read are TGTGCCAGCAGCGTAGGGGTTATGAACACCGGGGAG.

This clone was counted at least ten times. The CDR3 extends 3 residues past the end of the read, so its final part is completed from the germline J gene. The V and J genes are TRBV30 and TRBJ2-1; TRBD2 matches 12 bases. Germline-derived CDR1 and CDR2 are GTSNPN and SVGIG (reference sequence). CDR3 size: 15 residues. Trimming cost V 3 bases and J 3 bases; bases outside gene matches: 3. The CDR3 sequence is CAWSQGLAGYNEQFF. The covered CDR3 bases are TGTGCCTGGAGCCAGGGACTAGCGGGCTACAATGAG.

Ten or more counts support this clone. Read data end 3 residues before the CDR3 end; the end is taken from the germline J gene. The J gene is TRBJ2-3, the V gene TRBV4-2; 7 bases fit TRBD1. V was clipped by 1 base and J by 2 bases; unmatched bases: 6. Germline V lookup: CDR1 LGHNA, CDR2 YNFKEQ. The CDR3 totals 16 residues. The covered CDR3 bases are TGTGCCAGCAGCCAAGCCGAAAGGGGGCACACAGATACG. It yields the protein CASSQAERGHTDT. The whole CDR3 sequence is CASSQAERGHTDTQYF.

This clone has ten or more counts. The read stops 3 residues short of the end of the CDR3; the missing end is completed from the germline J gene. J is TRBJ2-7 and V is TRBV11-2, with TRBD2 identical over 13 bases. The CDR3 sequence is 15 residues long. With 5 bases clipped from V and 5 bases from J, the junction kept 6 bases outside the gene matches. CDR1 SGHAT and CDR2 FQNNGV come from the germline V gene. The CDR3 loop reads CASSTRTSGSNEQYF. The CDR3 bases that were read are TGTGCCAGCAGCACCCGGACTAGCGGGAGTAACGAG.

This clone has a count of ten or more. The read halts 3 residues ahead of the CDR3 end, with the missing end drawn from the germline J gene. This rearrangement joins TRBV29-1 to TRBJ2-1; no clear D gene. Trimming stripped 1 base from V and 2 bases from J, with 9 bases between. Germline CDR1 and CDR2: SQVTM and ANQGSEA. The CDR3 is 14 residues long. CDR3 residues: CSVEARVTYNEQFF. CDR3 DNA, as far as it was read: TGCAGCGTTGAAGCGCGCGTAACCTACAATGAG.

This clone was recorded a few times. The read finishes 3 residues shy of the CDR3 end, and the germline J gene is used to complete it. This chain joins TRBV10-2 and TRBJ1-2, with TRBD1 matching over 11 bases. Germline trimming cut 7 bases from V and 3 bases from J; bases unmatched to any gene: 13. This CDR3 contains 17 residues. In germline, CDR1 is WSHSY, CDR2 SAAADI. The CDR3 bases that were read are TGCGCCAGCACCGGGGACAGGGGGGTCCCCTTTGACTATGGC. Residues: CASTGDRGVPFDYG. The whole CDR3 is CASTGDRGVPFDYGYTF.

This clone was seen repeatedly, ten times or more. The CDR3 end is not reached by the read, which stops 3 residues before it; the germline J gene fills it in. This chain joins TRBV18 and TRBJ1-5; 10 nucleotides align to TRBD1. CDR3 size: 14 residues. Germline V gives CDR1 KGHSH, CDR2 LQKENI. V lost 3 bases, J lost 5 bases, and 1 base stayed unmatched. The CDR3: CASSPGTGDQPQHF. CDR3 DNA (partial): TGTGCCAGCTCACCGGGGACAGGGGATCAGCCC.

At least ten counts were recorded for this clone. The CDR3 extends 3 residues past the end of the read, so its final part is completed from the germline J gene. The chain is built from TRBV7-9 and TRBJ2-7; D is unclear. This CDR3 has 13 residues. CDR1 is SEHNR, CDR2 FQNEAQ, per germline (reference sequence). V was clipped by 0 bases and J by 1 base, with 4 bases between them. The CDR3 here is CASSLARSYEQYF. The CDR3 bases that were read are TGTGCCAGCAGCTTAGCCAGATCCTACGAG.

This clone was seen repeatedly, ten times or more. The CDR3 is cut off 3 residues early in the read; its end comes from the germline J gene. The rearrangement links TRBV2 to TRBJ1-3; D might be TRBD1 (5 bases). Germline CDR1 SNHLY, CDR2 FYNNEI. There are 17 residues in the CDR3. Trimming took 3 bases from V and 3 from J, leaving 18 bases between them. The CDR3 reads CASSDWGKGENGNTIYF. The CDR3 DNA, read in part, is TGTGCCAGCAGTGACTGGGGAAAAGGGGAAAATGGAAACACC.

Ten or more counts support this clone. Read data end 3 residues before the CDR3 end; the end is taken from the germline J gene. The J gene is TRBJ2-1, the V gene TRBV10-1; 9 bases fit TRBD2. This CDR3 spans 16 amino acids. V lost 0 bases and J lost 4; bases outside the gene matches: 4. The germline gives CDR1 WNHNN, CDR2 SYGVQD (reference sequence). Incomplete CDR3 DNA: TGCGCCAGCAGTGAGTCTATTAGCGGGGGATACAATGAG. It specifies CASSESISGGYNE. The whole CDR3 protein is CASSESISGGYNEQFF.

The sample holds many counts of this clone. The read ends 3 residues shy of where the CDR3 ends; the end is completed using the germline J gene. The rearrangement joins TRBV19 to TRBJ2-3, with 10 bases matching TRBD2. From germline, CDR1 is LNHDA and CDR2 SQIVND (reference sequence). CDR3 length: 19 amino acids. The ends lost 4 bases at V and 2 bases at J; junction bases unmatched: 15. The CDR3 bases that were read are TGTGCCAGTAGTACCGCCCTAACCAGGCTAGCGGGAGACACAGATACG. Translating it yields CASSTALTRLAGDTDT. The complete CDR3 reads CASSTALTRLAGDTDTQYF.

This clone was recorded many times. With the read ending 3 residues before the CDR3 end, the germline J gene is used to fill in that end. This chain connects TRBV6-1 to TRBJ2-7; D is possibly TRBD1 (6 bases). CDR1 is MNHNS, CDR2 SASEGT, per germline. V lost 4 bases to trimming and J lost 4 bases, with 14 bases between them. This CDR3 spans 14 amino acids. CDR3 amino acids: CASSGAGVGYEQYF. Partial CDR3 DNA: TGTGCCAGCAGTGGGGCAGGGGTGGGATACGAG.

This clone was recorded many times. The read ends 3 residues shy of where the CDR3 ends; the end is completed using the germline J gene. The chain joins TRBV10-3 to TRBJ1-5; TRBD1 matches at 10 bases. V lost 8 bases and J lost 4; bases outside the gene matches: 8. The CDR3 runs 15 residues. Germline CDR1 and CDR2: ENHRY and SYGVKD. The sequenced CDR3 bases are TGTGCCATCGGGACAGGGGCTTCTGAAAATCAGCCC. It encodes CAIGTGASENQP. The entire CDR3 reads CAIGTGASENQPQHF.

Ten or more counts support this clone. The read stops 3 residues short of the end of the CDR3; the missing end is completed from the germline J gene. The rearrangement links TRBV6-1 to TRBJ2-7, with D possibly being TRBD2 (5 bases). Germline lookup yields CDR1 MNHNS and CDR2 SASEGT. The CDR3 consists of 15 residues. Trimming shortened V by 2 bases and J by 3 bases, and 14 bases separated the two germline ends. The CDR3 sequence: CASSESASSFYEQYF. The sequenced part of the CDR3 DNA is TGTGCCAGCAGTGAATCGGCTAGCAGCTTCTACGAG.

In this sample, this clone turned up many times. The missing CDR3 end, 3 residues past where the read stops, is filled in from the germline J gene. The J gene is TRBJ2-1, the V gene TRBV10-2; tentative D call: TRBD1 (6 bases). Germline V gives CDR1 WSHSY, CDR2 SAAADI. The CDR3 loop spans 13 amino acids. V lost 6 bases to trimming and J lost 6 bases, with 12 bases between them. The CDR3 is CASRNPTGNEQFF. Partial CDR3 DNA: TGCGCCAGCAGGAACCCGACAGGCAATGAG.

This clone has ten or more counts. The read gets to within 3 residues of the CDR3 end, and the germline J gene fills in the rest. J is TRBJ2-6 and V is TRBV5-1; TRBD1 might be the D (5 bases). V was pared by 5 bases and J by 2 bases, with 11 bases between. From germline, CDR1 is SGHRS and CDR2 YFSETQ. The CDR3 consists of 15 residues. CDR3 sequence: CASRVRETGANVLTF. CDR3 DNA, as far as it was read: TGCGCCAGCAGGGTCAGGGAAACTGGGGCCAACGTC.

This clone was counted many times. The read terminates 3 residues before the CDR3 end, so the remaining end is supplied by the germline J gene. The chain employs TRBV20-1 and TRBJ2-1; 11 bases map to TRBD2. Germline V lookup: CDR1 DFQATT, CDR2 SNEGSKA (reference sequence). This CDR3 contains 14 residues. Trimming took 6 bases from V and 5 from J; bases not matched to a gene: 6. The part of the CDR3 DNA that was read is TGCAGTGCCTCCGGGACTAGCGGTAACAATGAG. It codes for CSASGTSGNNE. The whole CDR3 sequence is CSASGTSGNNEQFF.

Ten or more counts support this clone. The CDR3 extends 3 residues past the end of the read, so its final part is completed from the germline J gene. The rearrangement joins TRBV19 to TRBJ2-3, with TRBD2 matching 12 bases. The V and J ends lost 4 bases and 6 bases, in that order; junction bases with no gene match: 8. Germline CDR1 is LNHDA and CDR2 is SQIVND (reference sequence). The length of the CDR3 is 16 residues. The DNA read from the CDR3 is TGTGCCAGTAGTACGCTAGCGGGGGGGTTCGTGGATACG. Translation gives CASSTLAGGFVDT. The entire CDR3 reads CASSTLAGGFVDTQYF.

This clone has at least ten counts. The missing CDR3 end, 3 residues past where the read stops, is filled in from the germline J gene. This chain uses TRBV5-1 with TRBJ2-3; 9 bases line up with TRBD1. Germline V gene lookup returns CDR1 SGHRS and CDR2 YFSETQ. The junction had 2 bases not matched to a gene; V was cut back by 0 bases and J by 3 bases. The length of the CDR3 is 15 residues. The chain's CDR3 is CASSLEGQGTDTQYF. The CDR3 DNA, read in part, is TGCGCCAGCAGCTTGGAGGGACAGGGTACAGATACG.

This clone came up many times. The CDR3 end lies 3 residues beyond the end of the read and is filled in from the germline J gene. The chain recombines TRBV10-3 with TRBJ2-3; no clear D. Germline V lookup: CDR1 ENHRY, CDR2 SYGVKD. V dropped 0 bases and J dropped 4 bases, with 11 bases sitting between them. This CDR3 comprises 15 residues. This CDR3 reads CAISESAASSDTQYF. Incomplete CDR3 DNA: TGTGCCATCAGTGAGTCGGCGGCTAGTTCAGATACG.

This clone was recorded at least ten times. Read data end 3 residues before the CDR3 end; the end is taken from the germline J gene. The chain recombines TRBV27 with TRBJ2-1; 7 bases fit TRBD1. CDR3 size: 16 residues. The trim removed 4 bases at V and 4 bases at J, leaving 10 bases unmatched. The germline gives CDR1 MNHEY, CDR2 SMNVEV (reference sequence). CDR3 sequence: CASSSYRDSKYNEQFF. The sequenced CDR3 bases are TGTGCCAGCAGTTCATACCGGGACAGTAAATACAATGAG.

This clone was recorded at least ten times. The read is 3 residues too short to cover the CDR3 end, so that end is filled in from the germline J gene. The chain combines TRBV7-2 with TRBJ1-2; D gene uncertain. This CDR3 spans 14 amino acids. Germline V lookup: CDR1 SGHTA, CDR2 FQGNSA. The germline V and J ends were trimmed by 2 bases and 0 bases, with 7 bases remaining between them. The CDR3 here is CASSLNPANYGYTF. CDR3 DNA, as far as it was read: TGTGCCAGCAGCTTAAACCCAGCTAACTATGGC.

In this sample, this clone is medium-sized. From the germline J gene comes the end of the CDR3, since the read stops 3 residues before it. The gene calls are TRBV5-1 and TRBJ2-6; TRBD1 matches 7 bases. The CDR3 spans 19 residues. Trimming removed 4 bases from V and 0 bases from J; junction bases left unmatched: 13. Germline values: CDR1 SGHRS, CDR2 YFSETQ. CDR3 amino acids: CASSAGTVDVSSGANVLTF. CDR3 DNA, as far as it was read: TGCGCCAGCAGCGCCGGGACAGTCGACGTTAGCTCTGGGGCCAACGTC.

This clone showed up many times. The CDR3 extends 3 residues past the end of the read, so its final part is completed from the germline J gene. This chain uses TRBV4-1 with TRBJ2-1; the match to TRBD1 covers 10 bases. With V trimmed by 1 base and J by 2 bases, 5 bases remained unmatched. The germline gives CDR1 MGHRA, CDR2 YSYEKL. The CDR3 contains 17 residues. CDR3 bases read: TGCGCCAGCAGCCAAGGTATTGGGACAGGGGCCTACAATGAG. Protein product: CASSQGIGTGAYNE. The entire CDR3 is CASSQGIGTGAYNEQFF.

This clone was observed at least ten times. The read falls 3 residues short of the CDR3 end, and the missing part is taken from the germline J gene. This chain links TRBV18 with TRBJ2-6, with D tentatively TRBD1 (6 bases). Germline V lookup: CDR1 KGHSH, CDR2 LQKENI. The V and J ends lost 4 bases and 4 bases respectively, with 14 bases between them. This CDR3 contains 16 residues. The CDR3 here is CASSQPTGSGANVLTF. The covered CDR3 bases are TGTGCCAGCTCACAACCCACAGGGTCAGGGGCCAACGTC. The whole variable domain, remainder taken from reference TRBV18 and TRBJ2-6, is NAGVMQNPRHLVRRRGQEARLRCSPMKGHSHVYWYRQLPEEGLKFMVYLQKENIIDESGMPKERFSAEFPKEGPSILRIQQVVRGDSAAYFCASSQPTGSGANVLTFGAGSRLTVL.

This clone was found many times. From the germline J gene comes the end of the CDR3, since the read stops 3 residues before it. This chain connects TRBV12-3 or TRBV12-4 to TRBJ1-3; TRBD1 matches at 9 bases. V shed 3 bases and J 2 bases; nucleotides not matched to a gene: 11. There are 18 residues in the CDR3. The CDR3 bases that were read are TGTGCCAGCAGTTTTACATTACCGGGGACAGGGCCTGGAAACACC. As protein: CASSFTLPGTGPGNT. From start to end, the CDR3 is CASSFTLPGTGPGNTIYF.

The table lists this clone with many counts. The read gets to within 3 residues of the CDR3 end, and the germline J gene fills in the rest. The chain uses TRBV5-4 and TRBJ1-2; 7 nucleotides line up with TRBD1. CDR1 SGHNT and CDR2 YYREEE come from the germline V gene (reference sequence). The CDR3 extends over 13 amino acids. CDR3 region: CASSRLGQEGYTF. The covered CDR3 bases are TGTGCCAGCAGCCGACTAGGACAGGAAGGC. The whole variable domain, filled in from reference TRBV5-4 and TRBJ1-2, reads ETGVTQSPTHLIKTRGQQVTLRCSSQSGHNTVSWYQQALGQGPQFIFQYYREEENGRGNFPPRFSGLQFPNYSSELNVNALELDDSALYLCASSRLGQEGYTFGSGTRLTVV.

This clone was seen many times. The CDR3 goes on 3 residues after the read ends, and that part is filled in from the germline J gene. The chain employs TRBV5-1 and TRBJ2-1; 9 bases agree with TRBD1. The J segment lost 3 bases and the V segment lost 4 bases, leaving 8 bases of the junction unmatched. Germline values: CDR1 SGHRS, CDR2 YFSETQ. The CDR3 consists of 16 residues. CDR3 bases read: TGCGCCAGCAGCCCAACCGGGACAGGGCTCTACAATGAG. Its translation is CASSPTGTGLYNE. The full CDR3 is CASSPTGTGLYNEQFF.